Sequencing of this T cell receptor beta chain was carried out in a study of cytomegalovirus exposure and HLA in healthy donors. Study-level results: First-cohort TCR clusters were later found to tend to co-occur in the approximately 120 validation repertoires.

The table came from immunoSEQ multiplex PCR; TCRdb's copy has only in-frame clones and leaves some out. Among 150,000 to 200,000 clones listed, around nine tenths were seen once. Germline trimming cut 5 bases from V and 3 bases from J; bases unmatched to any gene: 7. The CDR3 length is 15 residues. The germline V gene has CDR1 LNHNV and CDR2 YYDKDF (reference sequence). This clone was seen only once. Its target is not known. The chain recombines TRBV15 with TRBJ2-5; 9 positions match TRBD1. The receptor's source is a man in his late teens or twenties in good health and CMV-seropositive. Sequencing was done on a sample of PBMCs. Written as DNA, the CDR3 is TGTGCCACCAGCGCCGGACAGGGGAGGGAAGAGACCCAGTACTTC. The encoded protein is CATSAGQGREETQYF.